These T cell receptor beta chains were read from a single sample in a study of shared clonotypes between healthy human individuals. Sequenced by immunoSEQ multiplex PCR; TCRdb stores in-frame clones only, minus some. The repertoire holds about 2.4 million clones, 90% to 95% seen once, with over 0.12% in the top ten. Specimen: naive CD4+ T cells sorted from blood. Receptors originate from a man between 18 and 29 years old in good health. Both conserved end residues are part of each CDR3. D genes are given only for firm matches. Clone size is stated in some rows and not others, as once, few, many or a class when expanded.

j_call d_call v_call clone_size cdr3_aa cdr3_nt
TRBJ2-7 TRBD2 TRBV6-1 once CASTSGRTYEQYF TGTGCCAGCACTAGCGGGAGGACCTACGAGCAGTACTTC
TRBJ1-1 - TRBV2 - CASSYTGLQAFF TGTGCCAGCAGCTATACAGGGCTCCAAGCTTTCTTT
TRBJ1-3 - TRBV30 - CAWNVNLSGNTIYF TGTGCCTGGAATGTAAACCTCTCTGGAAACACCATATATTTT
TRBJ2-7 - TRBV5-6 once CASSKFQTSYEQYF TGTGCCAGCAGCAAGTTCCAGACGTCCTACGAGCAGTACTTC
TRBJ1-6 - TRBV27 few CASSLLDGDSPLHF TGTGCCAGCAGTTTATTGGACGGGGATTCACCCCTCCACTTT
TRBJ1-2 - TRBV7-8 - CASSLGSPGGYTF TGTGCCAGCAGCTTAGGGTCTCCGGGAGGCTACACCTTC
TRBJ1-4 TRBD1 TRBV19 - CASSIQGGNEKLFF TGTGCCAGTAGTATCCAGGGGGGGAATGAAAAACTGTTTTTT
TRBJ2-1 TRBD2 TRBV19 - CASSIWGGPYNEQFF TGTGCCAGTAGTATTTGGGGGGGTCCTTACAATGAGCAGTTCTTC
TRBJ1-4 - TRBV6-5 - CASSYSTGGYDEKLFF TGTGCCAGCAGTTACTCGACCGGGGGCTATGACGAAAAACTGTTTTTT
TRBJ2-3 - TRBV21-1 - CASTRQGGTDTQYF TGTGCCAGCACCCGACAGGGGGGCACAGATACGCAGTATTTT
TRBJ2-4 - TRBV27 - CASSLTPAAKNIQYF TGTGCCAGCAGTTTAACCCCCGCTGCCAAAAACATTCAGTACTTC
TRBJ1-1 - TRBV29-1 - CSVEDFGRGHTEAFF TGCAGCGTTGAAGACTTTGGAAGGGGACACACTGAAGCTTTCTTT
TRBJ1-5 TRBD1 TRBV19 - CASSALGTESNQPQHF TGTGCCAGTAGTGCTCTCGGGACAGAGAGCAATCAGCCCCAGCATTTT
TRBJ2-5 - TRBV18 - CASSPLSETQYF TGTGCCAGCTCACCATTAAGCGAGACCCAGTACTTC
TRBJ2-2 - TRBV9 - CASSVGQTNTGELFF TGTGCCAGCAGCGTAGGGCAGACGAACACCGGGGAGCTGTTTTTT
TRBJ2-1 TRBD2 TRBV18 - CASSPSLAGLYNEQFF TGTGCCAGCTCACCCTCTCTAGCGGGACTCTACAATGAGCAGTTCTTC
TRBJ2-1 - TRBV19 - CASSRAGSYTEQFF TGTGCCAGTAGTCGAGCTGGATCCTACACTGAGCAGTTCTTC
TRBJ2-7 - TRBV6-5 - CASSYGTENIYEQYF TGTGCCAGCAGTTACGGGACCGAAAACATCTACGAGCAGTACTTC
TRBJ2-3 - TRBV27 - CASSLFPSGTDTQYF TGTGCCAGCAGTTTATTTCCTAGCGGCACAGATACGCAGTATTTT
TRBJ2-1 - TRBV19 - CASRTPGSSYNEQFF TGTGCCAGTAGAACTCCCGGGAGCTCCTACAATGAGCAGTTCTTC
TRBJ1-2 - TRBV6-5 - CASSYGQINYGYTF TGTGCCAGCAGTTATGGACAGATTAACTATGGCTACACCTTC
TRBJ2-4 - TRBV6-5 - CASSLYEGAKNIQYF TGTGCCAGCAGTTTATATGAGGGAGCCAAAAACATTCAGTACTTC
TRBJ1-1 TRBD1 TRBV6-5 - CASNPQGAGNTEAFF TGTGCCAGCAACCCACAGGGGGCTGGGAACACTGAAGCTTTCTTT
TRBJ2-5 - TRBV30 - CAWSVLGARRETQYF TGTGCCTGGAGTGTACTGGGGGCTCGGAGGGAGACCCAGTACTTC
TRBJ1-1 - TRBV6-1 few CASSPWTARNTEAFF TGTGCCAGCAGTCCCTGGACAGCGAGGAACACTGAAGCTTTCTTT
TRBJ1-5 - TRBV2 - CASSKAGTNSNQPQHF TGTGCCAGCAGTAAAGCAGGGACTAATAGCAATCAGCCCCAGCATTTT
TRBJ2-7 - TRBV7-6 - CASSLGAQPYYEQYF TGTGCCAGCAGCTTAGGGGCCCAACCCTACTACGAGCAGTACTTC
TRBJ1-1 - TRBV10-3 - CAISGEQNTEAFF TGTGCCATCAGTGGCGAGCAGAACACTGAAGCTTTCTTT
TRBJ2-5 TRBD2 TRBV5-1 - CASSLGTSSETQYF TGCGCCAGCAGCTTGGGGACTAGCAGCGAGACCCAGTACTTC
TRBJ1-6 - TRBV7-9 - CASSLARGNFYNSPLHF TGTGCCAGCAGCTTAGCGCGGGGGAATTTCTATAATTCACCCCTCCACTTT
TRBJ2-5 TRBD2 TRBV5-1 - CASSSGLAGGLQETQYF TGCGCCAGCAGCTCAGGACTAGCGGGAGGGTTACAAGAGACCCAGTACTTC